This is a list of T cell receptor beta chains from one sample in a study of T-cell reconstitution after alpha-beta-depleted transplantation in children. TCRdb re-derived calls from the PCR reads in MiXCR, one entry per CDR3 protein. The profile shows a few hundred thousand distinct CDR3 sequences, about a quarter of them singletons. The sample in question was PBMCs, obtained before TCRalphabeta/CD19-depleted stem cell transplant. The receptors originated from a boy in the first two years of life with Wiskott-Aldrich syndrome, due to receive a stem cell transplant. Each CDR3 is given with its conserved first and last residue. Rows give clone size only sometimes, using once, few, many, or a class for an expanded clone.

v_gene	abundance	j_gene	CDR3aa
TRBV7-6	-	TRBJ1-2	CASGGMGYGYTF
TRBV7-3	-	TRBJ2-7	CASSLNGGRGTKQYF
TRBV5-6	few	TRBJ2-2	CASSWTSGSNGELFF
TRBV4-1	-	TRBJ2-1	CASSHATSGRAYEQFF
TRBV29-1	few	TRBJ2-1	CSVGSGDNEQFF
TRBV29-1	-	TRBJ1-4	CSVGQSNEKLFF
TRBV6-1	-	TRBJ1-2	CASSGTYYGYTF
TRBV28	few	TRBJ1-6	CASRTPGQFFTYNSPLHF
TRBV4-1	-	TRBJ2-7	CASSLKTGGTIYEQYF
TRBV5-5	-	TRBJ2-1	CASSLKGQRVPYNEQFF
TRBV6-5	few	TRBJ1-2	CASSYAGTGNYGYTF
TRBV7-9	few	TRBJ2-2	CASSLVSSELFF
TRBV4-2	-	TRBJ2-7	CASSHYVSSGSYEQYF
TRBV7-9	-	TRBJ2-2	CASSLAAGSGELFF
TRBV15	few	TRBJ2-3	CASGTSGRYTQYF